This T cell receptor beta chain appears in the sequencing data of a study of T cell responses to AZD1222 COVID-19 vaccine. Study-wide results and caveats: Repertoires were collected only later (after the peak T cell response had occurred). Clonal diversity was possibly underestimated, and white British individuals and females predominated among donors. Baseline seropositivity occurred in only a handful of AZD1222 recipients.

Here immunoSEQ multiplex PCR was the method, and the copy in TCRdb shows in-frame clones only, minus some. This table holds about 100,000 clones, around 87% found once. This clone was seen a handful of times. The antigen is undetermined. This CDR3 has 11 residues. The ends lost 3 bases at V and 10 bases at J; junction bases unmatched: 3. The germline gives CDR1 SGDLS, CDR2 YYNGEE. This chain links TRBV9 with TRBJ1-2, with 7 bases lining up with TRBD1. Sequencing was performed on peripheral blood, taken on day 0 of MenACWY control vaccination. The source of this sequence is an adult in good health. CDR3 sequence: CASSATGDYTF. The CDR3 DNA is TGTGCCAGCAGCGCTACAGGGGACTACACCTTC. The full variable domain, its missing parts supplied by reference TRBV9 and TRBJ1-2, is DSGVTQTPKHLITATGQRVTLRCSPRSGDLSVYWYQQSLDQGLQFLIQYYNGEERAKGNILERFSAQQFPDLHSELNLSSLELGDSALYFCASSATGDYTFGSGTRLTVV.